This T cell receptor beta chain was captured by sequencing in a study of Ad26.COV2.S vaccination and SARS-CoV-2 variants. Treatment given: about 20 received Ad26.COV2.S at low or high dose, single or two shots; five or six received placebo; per-sample allocation not given. Samples analyzed were those drawn on day 63 after the first vaccine or placebo injection. Clones were read by immunoSEQ multiplex PCR, and TCRdb kept only the in-frame ones, dropping some. The data hold roughly 350,000 clones, with around nine tenths observed a single time. J was trimmed by 11 bases and V by 3 bases; bases with no gene match: 9. The CDR3 length is 13 residues. The V gene's germline CDR1 is LNHDA and CDR2 SQIVND (reference sequence).

The receptor's source is a person aged 18-65 years who received the Ad26.COV2.S COVID-19 vaccine or a placebo. The sample here was peripheral blood, taken in a trial of Ad26.COV2.S vaccine versus placebo. The chain carries TRBV19 and TRBJ1-1; 7 bases are a match to TRBD1. In DNA, the CDR3 is TGTGCCAGTAGTATTACTGGGACAGTCGACGCTTTCTTT. Residues: CASSITGTVDAFF.